The 13 T cell receptor beta chains presented below share a single source sample, sequenced in a study of blood T cell repertoires in COVID-19. TCRdb keeps only in-frame clones here, not all; method: immunoSEQ multiplex PCR. The table records 95,000 to 110,000 clones, around 90% of them present only once. The sample consisted of peripheral blood. These receptor sequences come from a woman aged 80 or over in a cohort sampled during active COVID-19.

As for this clone: An end of the junction differs from the germline gene, which may be a read error. The chain links TRBV7-6 to TRBJ1-2, with TRBD1 as a possible D gene (6 bases). This CDR3 has 12 residues. Germline V CDR1 and CDR2: SGHVS, FNYEAQ. The CDR3 region is CASSLDAVTGRF. The CDR3 bases are TGTGCCAGCAGCTTAGATGCCGTGACAGGCCGGTTC.

The chain links TRBV5-6 to TRBJ1-3; no definite D call. V was cut by 3 bases and J by 0 bases, with 7 bases left in between. Germline values: CDR1 SGHDT, CDR2 YYEEEE. There are 14 residues in the CDR3. DNA of the CDR3: TGTGCCAGCAGCTCAGGATACTCTGGAAACACCATATATTTT. Its translation is CASSSGYSGNTIYF.

The chain links TRBV29-1 to TRBJ1-1; possible D gene TRBD1, 6 bases. V lost 7 bases, J lost 1 base, and 13 bases lay in between. The CDR3 has 13 residues. CDR1 SQVTM and CDR2 ANQGSEA come from the germline V gene. The CDR3, as DNA: TGCAGCGCACGACAGGCAGGGAACACTGAAGCTTTCTTT. Protein product: CSARQAGNTEAFF.

The CDR3 region has the DNA TGTGCCGGGAGGAGGCGGTCGAACACAGATACGCAGTATTTT. Amino acid sequence: CAGRRRSNTDTQYF. This chain connects TRBV7-9 to TRBJ2-3; the D gene is possibly TRBD2 (6 bases). Germline V gives CDR1 SEHNR, CDR2 FQNEAQ (reference sequence). The CDR3 loop spans 14 amino acids. V lost 11 bases and J 2 bases, leaving 17 bases between the germline ends. The entire variable domain, with the rest obtained from reference TRBV7-9 and TRBJ2-3, is as follows: DTGVSQNPRHKITKRGQNVTFRCDPISEHNRLYWYRQTLGQGPEFLTYFQNEAQLEKSRLLSDRFSAERPKGSFSTLEIQRTEQGDSAMYLCAGRRRSNTDTQYFGPGTRLTVL.

The chain joins TRBV19 to TRBJ1-6, with D possibly TRBD1 on 6 matching bases. V dropped 10 bases and J dropped 14 bases, with 18 bases sitting between them. Germline loops: CDR1 LNHDA, CDR2 SQIVND (reference sequence). The CDR3 runs 12 residues. In nucleotides, the CDR3 is TGTGCCACCGGACAGAGCAAAAGCTCCCTCCACTTT. It is translated as CATGQSKSSLHF.

This clone was detected only once. The chain couples TRBV5-1 to TRBJ1-1; TRBD1 agrees at 9 bases. Germline trimming cut 2 bases from V and 4 bases from J; bases unmatched to any gene: 3. This CDR3 comprises 14 residues. Germline V gene lookup returns CDR1 SGHRS and CDR2 YFSETQ. CDR3 nucleotide sequence: TGCGCCAGCAGCTTAGGACAGGGGCTCACTGAAGCTTTCTTT. It translates to CASSLGQGLTEAFF.

The CDR3 DNA sequence: TGTGCCAGCAGGCGGGACAGCATCTCCTACGAGCAGTACTTC. Encoded protein: CASRRDSISYEQYF. The chain combines TRBV28 with TRBJ2-7, with D perhaps matching TRBD1 (7 bases). The CDR3 has 14 amino acids. Trimming took 6 bases from V and 0 from J, leaving 12 bases between them. CDR1 and CDR2 (germline): MDHEN, SYDVKM. Together with reference TRBV28 and TRBJ2-7, the CDR3 gives the full variable domain: DVKVTQSSRYLVKRTGEKVFLECVQDMDHENMFWYRQDPGLGLRLIYFSYDVKMKEKGDIPEGYSVSREKKERFSLILESASTNQTSMYLCASRRDSISYEQYFGPGTRLTVT.

V usage is TRBV27 and J usage is TRBJ2-1; 7 nucleotides line up with TRBD1. The CDR3 runs to 18 residues. Unmatched junction bases numbered 18, after V lost 6 bases and J lost 4 bases. Per the germline V gene, CDR1 is MNHEY and CDR2 is SMNVEV (reference sequence). CDR3: CASRYGPGQSVYYNEQFF. CDR3 sequence (DNA): TGTGCCAGCAGATATGGTCCGGGACAGTCGGTTTATTACAATGAGCAGTTCTTC.

The chain employs TRBV18 and TRBJ2-7; D unclear. Trimming cost V 3 bases and J 1 base, with 7 bases left between them. Germline V gene data show CDR1 as KGHSH and CDR2 as LQKENI. The CDR3 runs to 13 residues. Written as DNA, the CDR3 is TGTGCCAGCTCACCTGCGATGTCCTACGAGCAGTACTTC. As protein: CASSPAMSYEQYF.

The V and J genes are TRBV5-5 and TRBJ2-7; 7 nucleotides line up with TRBD1. Germline V lookup: CDR1 SGHKS, CDR2 YYEKEE (reference sequence). This CDR3 is 14 amino acids long. With V trimmed by 4 bases and J by 3 bases, 7 bases remained unmatched. The chain's CDR3 is CASSMDRINYEQYF. The CDR3 DNA reads as TGTGCCAGCAGCATGGACAGGATTAACTACGAGCAGTACTTC.

The V call is TRBV4-1, the J call TRBJ2-3, with TRBD2 matching over 8 bases. Germline trimming cut 4 bases from V and 4 bases from J; bases unmatched to any gene: 10. This CDR3 is 16 amino acids long. The V gene's germline CDR1 is MGHRA and CDR2 YSYEKL. This CDR3 reads CASSPSQGLVSDTQYF. In nucleotides, the CDR3 is TGCGCCAGCAGCCCTTCTCAGGGACTAGTATCAGATACGCAGTATTTT.

V usage is TRBV6-6 and J usage is TRBJ1-6, with TRBD1 matching 10 bases. Germline V gives CDR1 MNHNY, CDR2 SVGAGI (reference sequence). V trimming: 5 bases; J trimming: 7 bases; junction bases outside the gene matches: 11. This CDR3 has 17 residues. The CDR3 is CASSLRNPGQGNSPLHF. In nucleotides, the CDR3 is TGTGCCAGCAGTCTCCGCAACCCGGGACAGGGGAATTCACCCCTCCACTTT.

J is TRBJ1-4 and V is TRBV5-4, with a weak D call TRBD1 (6 bases). Germline V gene sequence: CDR1 SGHNT, CDR2 YYREEE (reference sequence). This CDR3 region has 15 residues. V was trimmed by 4 bases and J by 5 bases, leaving 15 bases between them. CDR3 DNA: TGTGCCAGCAGCCCAGGACAGACTATAAATGAAAAACTGTTTTTT. Its protein is CASSPGQTINEKLFF.